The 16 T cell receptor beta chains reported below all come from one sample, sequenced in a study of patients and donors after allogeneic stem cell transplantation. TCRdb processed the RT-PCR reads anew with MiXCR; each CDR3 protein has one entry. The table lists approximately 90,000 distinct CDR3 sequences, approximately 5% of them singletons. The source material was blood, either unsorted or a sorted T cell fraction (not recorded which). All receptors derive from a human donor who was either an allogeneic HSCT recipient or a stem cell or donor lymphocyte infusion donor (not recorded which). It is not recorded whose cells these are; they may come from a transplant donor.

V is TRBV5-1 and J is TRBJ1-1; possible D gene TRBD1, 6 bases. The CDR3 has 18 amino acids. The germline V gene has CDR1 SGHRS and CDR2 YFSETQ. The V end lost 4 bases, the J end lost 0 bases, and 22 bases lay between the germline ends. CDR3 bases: TGCGCCAGCAGCCTCTCCGGGACATGGACTTCAATGAACACTGAAGCTTTCTTT. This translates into CASSLSGTWTSMNTEAFF.

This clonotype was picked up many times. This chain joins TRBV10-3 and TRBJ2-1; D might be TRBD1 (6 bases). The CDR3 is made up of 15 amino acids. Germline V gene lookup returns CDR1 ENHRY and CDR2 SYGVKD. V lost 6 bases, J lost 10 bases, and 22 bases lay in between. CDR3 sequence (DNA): TGTGCCATCAGGAGCCTGGGGGCCGACGGAGGCGAGCAGTTCTTC. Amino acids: CAIRSLGADGGEQFF.

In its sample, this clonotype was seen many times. CDR3 residues: CASSPGRHYGYTF. For the CDR3, the DNA is TGTGCCAGCAGTCCCGGGCGTCACTATGGCTACACCTTC. The chain couples TRBV6-6 to TRBJ1-2, with unresolved D. CDR3 length equals 13 residues. Trimming removed 5 bases from V and 3 bases from J, with 10 bases in between. Looked up from germline, CDR1 is MNHNY and CDR2 is SVGAGI (reference sequence).

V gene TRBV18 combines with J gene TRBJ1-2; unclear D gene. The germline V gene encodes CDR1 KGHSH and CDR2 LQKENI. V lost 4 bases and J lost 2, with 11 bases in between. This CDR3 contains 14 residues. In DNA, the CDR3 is TGTGCCAGCTCACGTGAGAGTCAAAACTATGGCTACACCTTC. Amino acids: CASSRESQNYGYTF.

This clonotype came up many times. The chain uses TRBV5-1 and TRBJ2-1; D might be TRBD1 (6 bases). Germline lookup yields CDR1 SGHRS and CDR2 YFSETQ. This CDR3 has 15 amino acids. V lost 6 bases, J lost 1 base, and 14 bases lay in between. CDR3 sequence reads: CASNRDGGSYNEQFF. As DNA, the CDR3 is TGCGCCAGCAACAGGGACGGCGGTTCCTACAATGAGCAGTTCTTC. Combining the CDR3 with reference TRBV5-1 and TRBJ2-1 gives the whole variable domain KAGVTQTPRYLIKTRGQQVTLSCSPISGHRSVSWYQQTPGQGLQFLFEYFSETQRNKGNFPGRFSGRQFSNSRSEMNVSTLELGDSALYLCASNRDGGSYNEQFFGPGTRLTVL.

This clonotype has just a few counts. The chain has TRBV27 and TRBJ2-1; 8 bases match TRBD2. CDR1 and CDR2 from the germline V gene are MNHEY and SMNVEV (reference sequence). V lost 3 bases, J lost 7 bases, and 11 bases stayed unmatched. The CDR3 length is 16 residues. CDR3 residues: CASSFSGRREGNEQFF. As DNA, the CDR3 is TGTGCCAGCAGTTTCAGCGGGAGAAGGGAAGGAAATGAGCAGTTCTTC.

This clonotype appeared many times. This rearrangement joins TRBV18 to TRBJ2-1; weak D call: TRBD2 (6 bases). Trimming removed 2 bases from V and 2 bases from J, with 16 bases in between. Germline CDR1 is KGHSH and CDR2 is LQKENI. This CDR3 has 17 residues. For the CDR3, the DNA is TGTGCCAGCTCACCAAAGCCCGGGGGATTAACCTACAATGAGCAGTTCTTC. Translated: CASSPKPGGLTYNEQFF. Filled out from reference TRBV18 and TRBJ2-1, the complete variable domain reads NAGVMQNPRHLVRRRGQEARLRCSPMKGHSHVYWYRQLPEEGLKFMVYLQKENIIDESGMPKERFSAEFPKEGPSILRIQQVVRGDSAAYFCASSPKPGGLTYNEQFFGPGTRLTVL.

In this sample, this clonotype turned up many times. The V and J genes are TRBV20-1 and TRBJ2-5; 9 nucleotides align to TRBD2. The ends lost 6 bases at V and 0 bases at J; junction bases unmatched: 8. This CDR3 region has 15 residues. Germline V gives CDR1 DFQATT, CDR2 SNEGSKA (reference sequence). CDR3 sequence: CSALGGGGDQETQYF. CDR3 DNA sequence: TGCAGTGCCCTCGGGGGCGGGGGGGACCAAGAGACCCAGTACTTC.

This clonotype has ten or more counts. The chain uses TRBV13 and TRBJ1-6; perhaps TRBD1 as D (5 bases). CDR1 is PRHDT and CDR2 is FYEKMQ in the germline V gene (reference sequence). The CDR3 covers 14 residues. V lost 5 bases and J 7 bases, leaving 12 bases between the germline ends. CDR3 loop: CASSGGLPNSPLHF. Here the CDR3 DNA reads TGTGCCAGCAGCGGGGGACTCCCGAATTCACCCCTCCACTTT.

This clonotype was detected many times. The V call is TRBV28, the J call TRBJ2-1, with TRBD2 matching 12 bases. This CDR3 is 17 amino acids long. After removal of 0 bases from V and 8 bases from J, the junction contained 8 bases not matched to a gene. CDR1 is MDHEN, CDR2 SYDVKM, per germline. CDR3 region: CASSLWGLAGTGDEQFF. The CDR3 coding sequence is TGTGCCAGCAGTTTATGGGGACTAGCGGGTACCGGGGATGAGCAGTTCTTC.

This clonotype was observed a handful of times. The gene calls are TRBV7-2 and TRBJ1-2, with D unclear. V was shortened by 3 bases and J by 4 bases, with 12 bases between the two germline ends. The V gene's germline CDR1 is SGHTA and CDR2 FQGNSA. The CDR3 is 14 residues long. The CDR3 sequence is CASSFSPHAYGYTF. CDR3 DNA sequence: TGTGCCAGCAGCTTTTCCCCACACGCCTATGGCTACACCTTC.

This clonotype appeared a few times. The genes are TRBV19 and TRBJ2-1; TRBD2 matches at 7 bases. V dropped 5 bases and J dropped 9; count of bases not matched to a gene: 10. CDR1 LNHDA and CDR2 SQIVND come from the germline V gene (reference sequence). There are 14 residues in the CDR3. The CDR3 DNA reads TGTGCCAGTAGTCCAAGGGCCCGCGGGGGTGAGCAGTTCTTC. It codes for CASSPRARGGEQFF.

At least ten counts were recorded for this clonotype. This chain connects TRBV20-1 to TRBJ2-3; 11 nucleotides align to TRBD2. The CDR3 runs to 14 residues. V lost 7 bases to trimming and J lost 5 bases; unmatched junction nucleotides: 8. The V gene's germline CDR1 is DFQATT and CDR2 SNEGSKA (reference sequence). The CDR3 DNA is TGCAGTGGAACCCGACTAGCGGGGAAAGATACGCAGTATTTT. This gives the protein CSGTRLAGKDTQYF.

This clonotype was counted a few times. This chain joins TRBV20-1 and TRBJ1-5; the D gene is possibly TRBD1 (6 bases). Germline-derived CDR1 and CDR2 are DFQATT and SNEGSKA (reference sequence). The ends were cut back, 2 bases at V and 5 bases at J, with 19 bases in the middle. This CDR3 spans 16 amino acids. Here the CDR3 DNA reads TGCAGTGCTAGATTTTCAGGGACATCGACGGATCAGCCCCAGCATTTT. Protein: CSARFSGTSTDQPQHF.

The CDR3 here is CASSPAGQETQYF. The CDR3 DNA sequence: TGTGCCAGCTCACCAGCCGGGCAAGAGACCCAGTACTTC. The rearrangement links TRBV18 to TRBJ2-5; no definite D call. This CDR3 is 13 amino acids long. Trimming removed 2 bases at V and 2 bases at J, with 6 bases between. CDR1 is KGHSH, CDR2 LQKENI, per germline. Based on the CDR3 plus reference TRBV18 and TRBJ2-5, the full variable domain is NAGVMQNPRHLVRRRGQEARLRCSPMKGHSHVYWYRQLPEEGLKFMVYLQKENIIDESGMPKERFSAEFPKEGPSILRIQQVVRGDSAAYFCASSPAGQETQYFGPGTRLLVL.

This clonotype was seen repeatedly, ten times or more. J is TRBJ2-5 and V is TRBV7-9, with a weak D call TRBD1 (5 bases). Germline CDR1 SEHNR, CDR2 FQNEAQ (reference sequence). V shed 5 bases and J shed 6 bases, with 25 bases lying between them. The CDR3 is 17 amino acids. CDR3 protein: CASSPRGGATTYQTQYF. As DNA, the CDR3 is TGTGCCAGCAGCCCAAGAGGTGGGGCGACCACCTACCAGACCCAGTACTTC.